The 18 T cell receptor beta chains below were found in one sample sequenced in a study of a mutant IDH1 vaccine in newly diagnosed glioma. Some clones are missing from TCRdb's copy, which holds only in-frame ones; the method was immunoSEQ multiplex PCR. The table shows about 32,000 clones, with 78% occurring only once. These receptors' antigens are unknown. Time point in this sample: week 35, safety follow-up. A single vaccine dose contained 300 ug of mutant IDH1 20-mer peptide, and topical imiquimod was used with it. This sample comprised PBMCs, obtained from a glioma patient whose treatment included an IDH1 peptide vaccine. These receptors all stem from a woman between 40 and 50 years old with glioma.

The V call is TRBV6-5, the J call TRBJ1-2; the match to TRBD1 covers 7 bases. This CDR3 region has 13 residues. Per germline, CDR1 MNHEY and CDR2 SVGAGI. J was trimmed by 4 bases and V by 2 bases; bases with no gene match: 1. CDR3 residues: CASSYRTGYGYTF. CDR3 in DNA: TGTGCCAGCAGTTACCGGACAGGCTATGGCTACACCTTC.

The chain has TRBV7-2 and TRBJ2-5; 7 nucleotides align to TRBD1. Germline CDR1 SGHTA, CDR2 FQGNSA. The V gene end was trimmed by 5 bases and the J gene end by 3 bases; junction bases not matched to a gene: 9. This CDR3 is 15 amino acids long. The CDR3 sequence: CASSNRGRRKETQYF. The CDR3 DNA sequence: TGTGCCAGCAGCAACAGGGGCCGGCGAAAAGAGACCCAGTACTTC.

V gene TRBV28 combines with J gene TRBJ2-2; the D call may be TRBD1 or TRBD2 (5 bases each). V lost 3 bases and J lost 6, with 14 bases in between. The CDR3 is made up of 15 amino acids. Germline loops: CDR1 MDHEN, CDR2 SYDVKM. This CDR3 reads CASSLRGGVPGELFF. The CDR3 nucleotides read TGTGCCAGCAGTTTGAGGGGTGGAGTTCCCGGGGAGCTGTTTTTT.

The chain carries TRBV13 and TRBJ1-1, with 8 bases that match TRBD1. CDR3 length: 16 residues. Trimming at V came to 6 bases and at J to 3 bases, leaving 12 bases not matched to a gene. CDR1 is PRHDT and CDR2 is FYEKMQ in the germline V gene (reference sequence). As DNA, the CDR3 is TGTGCCAGCAGACCAGGACAGGGAGGAGGATACACTGAAGCTTTCTTT. Amino acid sequence: CASRPGQGGGYTEAFF. Full variable domain (outside the CDR3, taken from reference TRBV13 and TRBJ1-1): AAGVIQSPRHLIKEKRETATLKCYPIPRHDTVYWYQQGPGQDPQFLISFYEKMQSDKGSIPDRFSAQQFSDYHSELNMSSLELGDSALYFCASRPGQGGGYTEAFFGQGTRLTVV.

The chain combines TRBV18 with TRBJ2-2, with 10 bases identical to TRBD1. The CDR3 extends over 15 amino acids. V lost 4 bases, J lost 6 bases, and 5 bases stayed unmatched. The V gene's germline CDR1 is KGHSH and CDR2 LQKENI. Here the CDR3 reads CASSQRDRGPGELFF. Written as DNA, the CDR3 is TGTGCCAGCTCACAGAGGGACAGGGGACCCGGGGAGCTGTTTTTT.

The gene calls are TRBV5-8 and TRBJ2-5; 8 bases agree with TRBD1. The germline gives CDR1 SGHTS, CDR2 YDEGEE. V was pared by 2 bases and J by 5 bases, with 5 bases of the junction left unmatched. CDR3 length: 14 residues. CDR3: CASSFQGARETQYF. The CDR3, as DNA: TGTGCCAGCAGCTTCCAGGGGGCGCGGGAGACCCAGTACTTC.

The chain uses TRBV19 and TRBJ1-2; 9 bases are a match to TRBD1. Germline CDR1 reads LNHDA; CDR2 reads SQIVND (reference sequence). The V segment lost 5 bases and the J segment 4 bases; nucleotides outside the gene matches: 8. This CDR3 comprises 15 residues. The CDR3 loop reads CASSPRDRDFYGYTF. CDR3 in DNA: TGTGCCAGTAGTCCCCGGGACAGGGACTTCTATGGCTACACCTTC.

J is TRBJ1-3 and V is TRBV30; 8 bases fit TRBD1. There are 17 residues in the CDR3. Germline CDR1 reads GTSNPN; CDR2 reads SVGIG (reference sequence). V lost 0 bases, J lost 1 base, and 8 bases stayed unmatched. The CDR3 loop is CAWSVWGQVESGNTIYF. The CDR3 region has the DNA TGTGCCTGGAGTGTATGGGGACAGGTGGAATCTGGAAACACCATATATTTT.

V and J are TRBV7-2 and TRBJ2-7, with 11 positions matching TRBD1. After removal of 1 base from V and 5 bases from J, the junction contained 4 bases not matched to a gene. Germline V gene lookup returns CDR1 SGHTA and CDR2 FQGNSA. This CDR3 is built from 15 residues. The CDR3: CASSLEGTGGHEQYF. DNA for the CDR3: TGTGCCAGCAGCTTAGAGGGGACAGGGGGACACGAGCAGTACTTC.

The V call is TRBV6-5, the J call TRBJ1-2; TRBD1 matches at 9 bases. V was clipped by 4 bases and J by 9 bases; unmatched bases: 12. From germline, CDR1 is MNHEY and CDR2 SVGAGI. The CDR3 has 15 residues. CDR3 sequence reads: CASSFGGTGYESYTF. The CDR3 DNA sequence: TGTGCCAGCAGTTTTGGGGGGACAGGGTATGAAAGCTACACCTTC.

This clone was counted between two and nine times. The chain is built from TRBV7-9 and TRBJ1-2; tentative D call: TRBD1 (6 bases). V shed 5 bases and J shed 8 bases, with 15 bases lying between them. The length of the CDR3 is 13 residues. Germline V gives CDR1 SEHNR, CDR2 FQNEAQ (reference sequence). Here the CDR3 reads CASSTDRPGGYTF. CDR3 in DNA: TGTGCCAGCAGCACCGACAGGCCAGGCGGCTACACCTTC.

The chain combines TRBV10-3 with TRBJ1-2, with 9 nucleotides matching TRBD1. V lost 7 bases and J lost 2; bases outside the gene matches: 2. CDR3 length: 13 residues. Germline loops: CDR1 ENHRY, CDR2 SYGVKD. The CDR3 DNA follows: TGTGCCATCAACGGACAGGGGAACTATGGCTACACCTTC. Its protein product is CAINGQGNYGYTF.

The V call is TRBV12-5, the J call TRBJ1-2; D may be TRBD1 (5 bases). The CDR3 spans 17 residues. CDR1 is LGHNT and CDR2 is FRNRAP in the germline V gene. V dropped 2 bases and J dropped 3 bases, with 19 bases sitting between them. CDR3 amino acids: CASGLTGLRGTDYGYTF. For the CDR3, the DNA is TGTGCTAGTGGTTTGACAGGTCTACGGGGCACGGACTATGGCTACACCTTC.

In DNA form, the CDR3 reads TGTGCCAGCAGCCCGGCGGGTGGAAACACCATATATTTT. Protein product: CASSPAGGNTIYF. The chain uses TRBV5-4 and TRBJ1-3; D uncertain. Germline V gene data show CDR1 as SGHNT and CDR2 as YYREEE (reference sequence). This CDR3 has 13 residues. The V and J ends lost 4 bases and 3 bases respectively, with 8 bases between them.

The chain has TRBV11-1 and TRBJ1-2; no reliable D call. The germline V and J ends were trimmed by 5 bases and 4 bases, with 11 bases remaining between them. The CDR3 is 13 amino acids. Looked up from germline, CDR1 is SGHAT and CDR2 is FQDESV (reference sequence). CDR3 sequence (DNA): TGTGCCAGCAGCCGGACCGGGAGCTATGGCTACACCTTC. This translates into CASSRTGSYGYTF.

This sequence joins TRBV6-5 and TRBJ2-7; D is ambiguous. Trimming stripped 5 bases from V and 3 bases from J, with 14 bases between. CDR3 length equals 14 residues. Germline assignment: CDR1 MNHEY and CDR2 SVGAGI. The CDR3 DNA reads TGTGCCAGCAGTCCCCCAGACCGCCTCTACGAGCAGTACTTC. Protein: CASSPPDRLYEQYF.

The chain links TRBV5-1 to TRBJ2-1, with a tentative D call TRBD2 (5 bases). The V gene lost 0 bases and the J gene lost 7 bases, with 11 bases spanning the gap. Germline CDR1 reads SGHRS; CDR2 reads YFSETQ. This CDR3 spans 14 amino acids. CDR3 in amino acids: CASSLVNGVNEQFF. DNA of the CDR3: TGCGCCAGCAGCTTGGTTAACGGGGTGAATGAGCAGTTCTTC. The whole variable domain, filled in from reference TRBV5-1 and TRBJ2-1, reads KAGVTQTPRYLIKTRGQQVTLSCSPISGHRSVSWYQQTPGQGLQFLFEYFSETQRNKGNFPGRFSGRQFSNSRSEMNVSTLELGDSALYLCASSLVNGVNEQFFGPGTRLTVL.

The chain combines TRBV30 with TRBJ2-3; 12 bases line up with TRBD2. With V trimmed by 4 bases and J by 4 bases, 3 bases remained unmatched. The CDR3 is 14 residues long. The germline V gene encodes CDR1 GTSNPN and CDR2 SVGIG (reference sequence). In DNA, the CDR3 is TGTGCCTGGAAAAGACTAGCGGGGGCAGATACGCAGTATTTT. Amino acids: CAWKRLAGADTQYF.